This T cell receptor beta chain was found in a study of T-cell reconstitution after alpha-beta-depleted transplantation in children. Study outcomes and limitations: Diversity and T-cell counts at one year after transplant derived mostly from new T cells. Reportedly, roughly two months post-transplant, alpha-beta T cells arose from several hundred expanded graft clones. For some patients, TCRbeta diversity was high at day 60 because of recipient T cells and thymic progenitors that survived.

As it was prepared, the TCRbeta library received unique molecular identifiers. TCRdb reanalysed the PCR reads using MiXCR and keeps one entry per CDR3 protein. The sample includes around 200,000 distinct CDR3 sequences, around a sixth of them seen just once. V gave up 3 bases and J gave up 7 bases, with 12 bases separating them. From germline, CDR1 is MNHEY and CDR2 SMNVEV (reference sequence). CDR3 length equals 14 residues. Points on this clonotype: Antigen: not known.

This specimen was PBMCs, mostly from graft donor cells, taken 360 days after TCRalphabeta/CD19-depleted stem cell transplant. This TCR was recovered from a male patient between 2 and 10 years old who had a stem cell transplant for acute lymphoblastic leukemia, so the T cells may come from the graft donor. The chain recombines TRBV27 with TRBJ1-4; D possibly corresponds to TRBD1 (6 bases). CDR3 DNA sequence: TGTGCCAGCAGTTTGGACAGAGGGGGTGAAAAACTGTTTTTT. Its protein is CASSLDRGGEKLFF.